A single sample is the source of the 26 T cell receptor beta chains below, sequenced in a study of shared clonotypes between healthy human individuals. Profiled with immunoSEQ multiplex PCR; TCRdb holds only in-frame clones, not every one. The data hold millions of clones, with roughly 91% observed a single time. CD45RO-negative, CCR7-positively selected cells formed the naive CD8 fraction, excluding terminally differentiated effector memory CD45RA+ cells. The sequencing input was naive CD8+ T cells from PBMCs. These receptors were collected from a man aged 18 to 29 in good health. Some clones in this sample may be carry-over from other donors' samples.

The chain is built from TRBV9 and TRBJ1-2, with D hard to call. The CDR3 runs 12 residues. Trimming left V 5 bases short and J 4 bases short, with 9 bases between. The germline V gene encodes CDR1 SGDLS and CDR2 YYNGEE. The CDR3 sequence is CASSEGIYGYTF. CDR3 DNA: TGTGCCAGCAGTGAAGGGATCTATGGCTACACCTTC.

V gene TRBV29-1 combines with J gene TRBJ2-1; 10 nucleotides align to TRBD1. This CDR3 contains 13 residues. The ends lost 6 bases at V and 9 bases at J; junction bases unmatched: 8. Germline V gene sequence: CDR1 SQVTM, CDR2 ANQGSEA. CDR3 loop: CSVPGQGWSEQFF. The DNA of the CDR3 is TGCAGCGTACCGGGACAGGGGTGGAGTGAGCAGTTCTTC.

The rearrangement links TRBV4-1 to TRBJ1-5; D gene ambiguous. V lost 2 bases and J lost 0, with 5 bases in between. This CDR3 has 14 amino acids. CDR1 is MGHRA and CDR2 is YSYEKL in the germline V gene. CDR3 bases: TGCGCCAGCAGCCAACCGAATAGCAATCAGCCCCAGCATTTT. Translated: CASSQPNSNQPQHF.

This chain links TRBV7-9 with TRBJ2-1; D gene unclear. CDR1 and CDR2 (germline): SEHNR, FQNEAQ (reference sequence). The CDR3 extends over 11 amino acids. V lost 5 bases and J lost 9, with 8 bases in between. The CDR3 here is CASSSTAEQFF. CDR3 bases: TGTGCCAGCAGCAGTACGGCTGAGCAGTTCTTC.

The chain couples TRBV5-8 to TRBJ1-2; maybe TRBD1 (6 bases). Trimming pared 0 bases from V and 8 bases from J, leaving 14 bases between. Germline CDR1 is SGHTS and CDR2 is YDEGEE. This CDR3 comprises 14 residues. The CDR3 here is CASSLGGLLSGYTF. CDR3 coding DNA: TGTGCCAGCAGCTTGGGGGGGCTCCTATCCGGCTACACCTTC.

The chain has TRBV4-2 and TRBJ2-7, with 7 bases lining up with TRBD1. Looked up from germline, CDR1 is LGHNA and CDR2 is YNFKEQ. The CDR3 has 16 amino acids. With V trimmed by 0 bases and J by 6 bases, 11 bases remained unmatched. CDR3 in amino acids: CASSQDVRQGFVEQYF. CDR3 in DNA: TGTGCCAGCAGCCAAGATGTGCGACAGGGCTTCGTCGAGCAGTACTTC.

As concerns this clone: The same CDR3 is also encoded by other DNA sequences in this sample. The genes are TRBV9 and TRBJ2-3; 9 nucleotides match TRBD1. Germline loops: CDR1 SGDLS, CDR2 YYNGEE. This CDR3 region has 15 residues. Trimming took 1 base from V and 3 from J; bases not matched to a gene: 3. The CDR3 protein is CASSVFGTGTDTQYF. The CDR3 nucleotides are TGTGCCAGCAGCGTATTTGGGACAGGGACAGATACGCAGTATTTT.

This chain links TRBV9 with TRBJ2-7; 8 bases align to TRBD1. This CDR3 comprises 15 residues. The trim removed 0 bases at V and 4 bases at J, leaving 6 bases unmatched. Germline CDR1 reads SGDLS; CDR2 reads YYNGEE. The CDR3 sequence: CASSVGGQDLYEQYF. Written as DNA, the CDR3 is TGTGCCAGCAGCGTAGGGGGACAGGACTTATACGAGCAGTACTTC.

The chain uses TRBV18 and TRBJ1-1; D remains unclear. The CDR3 has 15 residues. The germline CDR1 and CDR2 sequences are KGHSH and LQKENI. Between the trimmed V and J ends, which lost 5 bases and 3 bases, there was a span of 16 bases. CDR3 sequence: CASSSDLSAYTEAFF. The CDR3 DNA follows: TGTGCCAGCTCATCCGACCTCTCGGCGTACACTGAAGCTTTCTTT.

Here the CDR3 DNA reads TGCGCCAGCAGCCATGAAGTAGCGGGAGGGCCAGATACGCAGTATTTT. It yields the protein CASSHEVAGGPDTQYF. The chain joins TRBV4-1 to TRBJ2-3; 11 nucleotides line up with TRBD2. The CDR3 totals 16 residues. CDR1 MGHRA and CDR2 YSYEKL come from the germline V gene. Trimming removed 3 bases from V and 4 bases from J; junction bases left unmatched: 6.

In this sample, this clone turned up once. The chain joins TRBV9 to TRBJ2-7; the D gene could be TRBD1 or TRBD2 (5 bases each). Per germline, CDR1 SGDLS and CDR2 YYNGEE. The CDR3 totals 15 residues. Trimming pared 5 bases from V and 1 base from J, leaving 16 bases between. The chain's CDR3 is CASRDSGTKSYEQYF. CDR3 nucleotide sequence: TGTGCCAGCAGGGATTCCGGGACCAAGTCCTACGAGCAGTACTTC.

This clone was counted once. The chain employs TRBV10-1 and TRBJ2-7; 12 nucleotides agree with TRBD1. Germline CDR1 and CDR2: WNHNN and SYGVQD (reference sequence). The CDR3 runs to 15 residues. V lost 3 bases, J lost 3 bases, and 3 bases stayed unmatched. As DNA, the CDR3 is TGCGCCAGCAGTGACCGGGACAGGGGGCTCTACGAGCAGTACTTC. It yields the protein CASSDRDRGLYEQYF.

The chain combines TRBV11-2 with TRBJ2-1; possibly TRBD2 for D (6 bases). V lost 5 bases, J lost 0 bases, and 14 bases lay in between. CDR1 and CDR2 (germline): SGHAT, FQNNGV. The CDR3 is made up of 16 amino acids. The DNA of the CDR3 is TGTGCCAGCAGCGCCCCGGACTACACCTCCTACAATGAGCAGTTCTTC. The encoded protein is CASSAPDYTSYNEQFF.

This sequence joins TRBV6-5 and TRBJ1-2; TRBD1 aligns across 7 bases. The junction had 9 bases not matched to a gene; V was cut back by 4 bases and J by 1 base. CDR3 length: 16 amino acids. Per the germline V gene, CDR1 is MNHEY and CDR2 is SVGAGI. CDR3 sequence (DNA): TGTGCCAGCAGTTTGAAGGGGGCTGTTGATAACTATGGCTACACCTTC. Protein product: CASSLKGAVDNYGYTF.

This clone appeared once. The rearrangement uses TRBV4-1 and TRBJ2-7; 8 nucleotides line up with TRBD1. V was clipped by 4 bases and J by 5 bases; unmatched bases: 10. The CDR3 is 15 amino acids. CDR1 and CDR2 from the germline V gene are MGHRA and YSYEKL. Written as DNA, the CDR3 is TGCGCCAGCAGCCTAAGGACAGGGAAGAGGAACGAGCAGTACTTC. Translated, it gives CASSLRTGKRNEQYF.

V gene TRBV11-2 combines with J gene TRBJ1-6, with D tentatively TRBD1 (5 bases). Trimming pared 2 bases from V and 7 bases from J, leaving 12 bases between. Germline loops: CDR1 SGHAT, CDR2 FQNNGV. The CDR3 extends over 15 amino acids. The CDR3 region is CASSLIGEVNSPLHF. The CDR3 nucleotides are TGTGCCAGCAGCTTAATAGGGGAAGTGAATTCACCCCTCCACTTT.

V and J are TRBV2 and TRBJ2-1; a weak D match, TRBD2 (6 bases). CDR3 length equals 13 residues. The V and J ends lost 4 bases and 10 bases respectively, with 14 bases between them. CDR1 and CDR2 from the germline V gene are SNHLY and FYNNEI. The CDR3 spells CASSGSSGREQFF. The CDR3 DNA sequence: TGTGCCAGCAGTGGAAGTAGCGGCCGGGAGCAGTTCTTC.

In regard to this clone: At one end the junction does not follow the germline gene, possibly because of a read error. The chain joins TRBV29-1 to TRBJ2-1, with TRBD2 matching over 11 bases. CDR1 and CDR2 from the germline V gene are SQVTM and ANQGSEA. CDR3 length: 14 amino acids. CDR3 residues: CSLEGTSGGNEQFF. The CDR3 DNA follows: TGCAGCCTTGAAGGTACTAGCGGGGGCAATGAGCAGTTCTTC.

This chain links TRBV27 with TRBJ2-2, with D hard to call. CDR1 MNHEY and CDR2 SMNVEV come from the germline V gene (reference sequence). The V end was cut by 9 bases, the J end by 3 bases, with 17 bases between. This CDR3 region has 15 residues. The chain's CDR3 is CARSLMKVDTGELFF. Here the CDR3 DNA reads TGTGCCAGGAGTCTTATGAAGGTTGACACCGGGGAGCTGTTTTTT.

A single count supports this clone. The V gene is TRBV11-2, the J gene TRBJ2-2; no definite D call. Trimming removed 5 bases from V and 0 bases from J, with 4 bases in between. CDR3 length: 13 amino acids. The germline V gene encodes CDR1 SGHAT and CDR2 FQNNGV. CDR3: CASSPPNTGELFF. The CDR3, as DNA: TGTGCCAGCAGCCCCCCGAACACCGGGGAGCTGTTTTTT.

This sequence joins TRBV9 and TRBJ2-7; 9 nucleotides agree with TRBD2. CDR3 length: 16 amino acids. The V gene's germline CDR1 is SGDLS and CDR2 YYNGEE. V shed 3 bases, J shed 0 bases, and the junction held 7 bases outside the gene matches. CDR3 loop: CASSEGLAESSYEQYF. CDR3 DNA sequence: TGTGCCAGCAGCGAGGGACTAGCCGAGAGCTCCTACGAGCAGTACTTC.

The chain uses TRBV7-9 and TRBJ2-1; unclear D gene. This CDR3 is built from 14 residues. The V gene lost 1 base and the J gene lost 8 bases, with 12 bases spanning the gap. CDR1 SEHNR and CDR2 FQNEAQ come from the germline V gene (reference sequence). CDR3 amino acids: CASSLDARLHEQFF. CDR3 nucleotides: TGTGCCAGCAGCTTAGATGCTCGACTCCATGAGCAGTTCTTC. The whole variable domain, remainder taken from reference TRBV7-9 and TRBJ2-1, is DTGVSQNPRHKITKRGQNVTFRCDPISEHNRLYWYRQTLGQGPEFLTYFQNEAQLEKSRLLSDRFSAERPKGSFSTLEIQRTEQGDSAMYLCASSLDARLHEQFFGPGTRLTVL.

This clone was seen just once. The chain links TRBV11-3 to TRBJ2-3; 7 nucleotides line up with TRBD1. Germline CDR1 reads SGHNT; CDR2 reads YENEEA. The CDR3 has 15 amino acids. Trimming removed 2 bases from V and 9 bases from J; junction bases left unmatched: 11. Written as DNA, the CDR3 is TGTGCCAGCAGCTTACGGACAGGTCCTCGGCGGACGCAGTATTTT. Translated, it gives CASSLRTGPRRTQYF.

This chain links TRBV27 with TRBJ2-5; TRBD2 might be the D (5 bases). Germline V lookup: CDR1 MNHEY, CDR2 SMNVEV (reference sequence). V dropped 0 bases and J dropped 10 bases, with 18 bases sitting between them. CDR3 length: 15 amino acids. The CDR3 sequence is CASSLSVAGPGDQYF. The CDR3 bases are TGTGCCAGCAGTTTATCAGTGGCGGGCCCCGGGGACCAGTACTTC.

Notes on this clone: At the DNA level, this CDR3 is encoded by other sequences in the same sample as well. The chain combines TRBV27 with TRBJ2-3; 8 nucleotides match TRBD2. The CDR3 has 16 amino acids. Unmatched junction bases numbered 2, after V lost 0 bases and J lost 0 bases. Germline CDR1 is MNHEY and CDR2 is SMNVEV (reference sequence). This CDR3 is CASSLSASGSTDTQYF. The CDR3 DNA follows: TGTGCCAGCAGTTTATCCGCTAGCGGGAGCACAGATACGCAGTATTTT.

The chain uses TRBV27 and TRBJ2-3; the match to TRBD2 covers 8 bases. Per germline, CDR1 MNHEY and CDR2 SMNVEV (reference sequence). V was pared by 3 bases and J by 0 bases, with 5 bases of the junction left unmatched. CDR3 size: 16 residues. The CDR3 loop is CASSFPTSGSTDTQYF. The CDR3 DNA sequence: TGTGCCAGCAGTTTCCCCACTAGCGGAAGCACAGATACGCAGTATTTT.